Sequencing of this T cell receptor beta chain was carried out in a study of T cell repertoires in cytomegalovirus infection (dated by TCRdb to the late 2010s). With respect to the entire study: The HLA type of each donor mattered for the analysis, because public TCR beta signatures pointed to carriage of CMV infection along with the matching HLA type.

The investigation overall reported the following: The ex vivo response was dominated by HLA-C-restricted CMV-specific TCR beta clonotypes, and the single most frequent clonotype in two of eight donors was supplied by these HLA-C-restricted clonotypes. In both this cohort and an independent approximately 400-donor cohort, the cumulative frequency of public TCR beta family members distinguished carriers of CMV infection plus the relevant HLA type.

The sequencer listed for this sample is Illumina HiSeq 1500. Using fastp trimming at Q25 and MiXCR clonotype assembly, TCRdb reanalyzed the public sequencing data and kept in-frame beta chains. Rows are combined by CDR3 protein, so each entry shows the most common genes and DNA. The sample has some 680,000 distinct CDR3 sequences on record, approximately 34% of them singletons. The top ten hold about 2.8% of the sample. This clonotype has more than one count but fewer than ten. No cognate antigen has been identified for it. Base quality data are lacking; no much larger clone is found one base away. The CDR3, from cysteine to phenylalanine, totals 15 residues. Of all the DNA, just the CDR3 is kept, 45 bases in frame from base 1. Ends trimmed: V by 4 bases, J by 10 bases; bases unmatched to a gene: 12.

The sample taken for sequencing was PBMCs. Recombination linked TRBV12-3 or TRBV12-4 to TRBJ1-4, with 7 central nucleotides matching TRBD1. The source is a human donor in good health (CMV status not recorded). Some clones in this sample may be carry-over from other donors' samples. The encoded CDR3 is CASSSTGVRFGKLFF. The sequence in DNA is TGTGCCAGCAGTTCTACAGGGGTTCGCTTTGGAAAACTGTTTTTT.